These 10 T cell receptor beta chains share one sample of origin, sequenced in a study of T cell therapy after organ transplantation. Repertoires were generated with immunoSEQ multiplex PCR, while TCRdb's copy carries only in-frame clones and drops some. Of some 48,000 clones listed, 85% to 95% are singletons. These receptors' targets are unknown. The sample in question was CD8+ T cells from blood, obtained before autologous CMV-specific T cell therapy. The receptors were sampled from a human patient who had received a solid organ transplant and had CMV disease.

In its sample, this clone was seen once. The chain joins TRBV29-1 to TRBJ2-5; 7 bases fit TRBD1. The DNA end is a closer match to TRBJ2-7, so the J assignment may be wrong. This CDR3 is built from 17 residues. Germline CDR1 and CDR2: SQVTM and ANQGSEA. The CDR3 DNA reads as TGCAGCGTTGAACTAGTCCCGGACAGGTCGGGCTCCTACGAGCAGTACTTC. Translation: CSVELVPDRSGSYEQYF.

The rearrangement links TRBV7-2 to TRBJ2-5; 8 bases are shared with TRBD2. Germline assignment: CDR1 SGHTA and CDR2 FQGNSA. The CDR3 is made up of 16 amino acids. V dropped 5 bases and J dropped 0; count of bases not matched to a gene: 8. The CDR3 DNA is TGTGCCAGCAGCCCCACGTCGGGGGGGTACCAAGAGACCCAGTACTTC. This encodes CASSPTSGGYQETQYF. The full variable domain, completed using reference TRBV7-2 and TRBJ2-5, is GAGVSQSPSNKVTEKGKDVELRCDPISGHTALYWYRQSLGQGLEFLIYFQGNSAPDKSGLPSDRFSAERTGGSVSTLTIQRTQQEDSAVYLCASSPTSGGYQETQYFGPGTRLLVL.

The V and J genes are TRBV2 and TRBJ1-5, with a weak D call TRBD1 (5 bases). Germline assignment: CDR1 SNHLY and CDR2 FYNNEI. Trimming took off 3 bases at V and 0 bases at J, with 15 bases between the two ends. The CDR3 is 17 residues long. CDR3 loop: CASSDLGPGLSNQPQHF. As DNA, the CDR3 is TGTGCCAGCAGTGACCTTGGTCCGGGACTTAGCAATCAGCCCCAGCATTTT.

This clone was counted only a few times. V and J are TRBV6-5 and TRBJ1-5; D remains unclear. The germline CDR1 and CDR2 sequences are MNHEY and SVGAGI. The CDR3 consists of 14 residues. Deletions cut 3 bases from V and 2 bases from J, with 8 bases between. CDR3 nucleotide sequence: TGTGCCAGCAGTTATTCAGCGGGCAATCAGCCCCAGCATTTT. Amino acid sequence: CASSYSAGNQPQHF.

In its sample, this clone is medium-sized (0.01 to 0.1%). The V gene is TRBV6-5, the J gene TRBJ2-2; unclear D gene. CDR1 and CDR2 from the germline V gene are MNHEY and SVGAGI. Trimming shortened V by 2 bases and J by 1 base, and 8 bases separated the two germline ends. The CDR3 is 15 residues long. This CDR3 is CASSYDGMNTGELFF. The DNA for the CDR3 is TGTGCCAGCAGTTACGATGGGATGAACACCGGGGAGCTGTTTTTT.

The rearrangement links TRBV5-1 to TRBJ2-7; 11 bases are shared with TRBD2. Germline CDR1 is SGHRS and CDR2 is YFSETQ. The V and J ends lost 1 base and 1 base, in that order; junction bases with no gene match: 7. This CDR3 region has 17 residues. CDR3 sequence reads: CASSLMELAGVSYEQYF. The CDR3 region has the DNA TGCGCCAGCAGCTTGATGGAACTAGCGGGAGTGTCCTACGAGCAGTACTTC.

This chain connects TRBV7-9 to TRBJ2-1; TRBD2 agrees at 8 bases. After removal of 4 bases from V and 9 bases from J, the junction contained 5 bases not matched to a gene. The CDR3 covers 13 residues. Germline CDR1 reads SEHNR; CDR2 reads FQNEAQ (reference sequence). This CDR3 is CASSSGLEGEQFF. CDR3 nucleotide sequence: TGTGCCAGCAGCTCGGGACTAGAAGGTGAGCAGTTCTTC.

This rearrangement joins TRBV19 to TRBJ1-5; no reliable D call. The germline V gene has CDR1 LNHDA and CDR2 SQIVND (reference sequence). This CDR3 region has 15 residues. V lost 5 bases to trimming and J lost 0 bases, with 11 bases between them. The CDR3 nucleotides read TGTGCCAGTAGTTACGGCCCCTATAGCAATCAGCCCCAGCATTTT. This translates into CASSYGPYSNQPQHF.

The chain couples TRBV6-4 to TRBJ2-4; TRBD1 aligns across 7 bases. This CDR3 has 18 amino acids. After removal of 0 bases from V and 1 base from J, the junction contained 9 bases not matched to a gene. In germline, CDR1 is MRHNA, CDR2 SNTAGT. CDR3 amino acids: CASSDSYGQGVAKNIQYF. In DNA, the CDR3 is TGTGCCAGCAGTGACTCGTATGGGCAGGGGGTGGCCAAAAACATTCAGTACTTC.

This chain links TRBV7-9 with TRBJ2-7, with TRBD2 matching over 7 bases. Unmatched junction bases numbered 4, after V lost 5 bases and J lost 3 bases. Germline CDR1 SEHNR, CDR2 FQNEAQ (reference sequence). CDR3 size: 13 residues. In nucleotides, the CDR3 is TGTGCCAGCAGCCCCTGGGAGGGCTACGAGCAGTACTTC. This gives the protein CASSPWEGYEQYF.